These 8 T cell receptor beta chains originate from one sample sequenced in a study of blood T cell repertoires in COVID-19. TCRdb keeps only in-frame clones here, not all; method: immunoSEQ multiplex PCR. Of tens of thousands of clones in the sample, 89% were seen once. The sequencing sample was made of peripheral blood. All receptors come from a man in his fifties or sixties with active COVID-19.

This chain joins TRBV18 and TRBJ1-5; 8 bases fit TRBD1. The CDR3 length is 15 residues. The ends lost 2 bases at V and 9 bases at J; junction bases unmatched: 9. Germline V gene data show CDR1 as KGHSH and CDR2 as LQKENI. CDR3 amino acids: CASSPGGQAFRPQHF. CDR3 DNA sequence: TGTGCCAGCTCACCAGGGGGACAGGCCTTTCGGCCCCAGCATTTT.

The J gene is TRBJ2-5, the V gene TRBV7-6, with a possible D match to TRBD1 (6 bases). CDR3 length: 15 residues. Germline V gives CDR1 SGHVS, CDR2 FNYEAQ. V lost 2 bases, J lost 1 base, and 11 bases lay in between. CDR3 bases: TGTGCCAGCAGCTTAAACCCGACAGGCCAAGAGACCCAGTACTTC. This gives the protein CASSLNPTGQETQYF.

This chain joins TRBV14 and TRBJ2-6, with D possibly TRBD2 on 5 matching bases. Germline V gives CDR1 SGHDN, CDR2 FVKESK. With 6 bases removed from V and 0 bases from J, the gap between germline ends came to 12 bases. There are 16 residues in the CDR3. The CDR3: CASSAGSSSGANVLTF. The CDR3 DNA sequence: TGTGCCAGCAGTGCGGGTTCGAGCTCTGGGGCCAACGTCCTGACTTTC.

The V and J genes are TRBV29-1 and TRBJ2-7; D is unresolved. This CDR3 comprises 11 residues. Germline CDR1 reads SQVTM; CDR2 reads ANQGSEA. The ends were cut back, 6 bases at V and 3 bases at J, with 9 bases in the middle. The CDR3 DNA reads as TGCAGCGTCGATAACAGCTACGAGCAGTACTTC. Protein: CSVDNSYEQYF.

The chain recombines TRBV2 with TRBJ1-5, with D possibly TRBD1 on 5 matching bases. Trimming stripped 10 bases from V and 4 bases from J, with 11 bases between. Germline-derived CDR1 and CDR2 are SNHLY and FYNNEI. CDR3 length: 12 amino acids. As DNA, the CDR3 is TGTGCCACCTCGGGGGGGAATCAGCCCCAGCATTTT. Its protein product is CATSGGNQPQHF.

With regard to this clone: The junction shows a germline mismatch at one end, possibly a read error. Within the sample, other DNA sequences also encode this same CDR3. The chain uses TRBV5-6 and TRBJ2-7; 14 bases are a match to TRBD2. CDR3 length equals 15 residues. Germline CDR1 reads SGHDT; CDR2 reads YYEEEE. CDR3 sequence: CASSTGLAGAYEQYF. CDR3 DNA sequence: TGTGCTAGCAGCACGGGACTAGCGGGGGCCTACGAGCAGTACTTC.

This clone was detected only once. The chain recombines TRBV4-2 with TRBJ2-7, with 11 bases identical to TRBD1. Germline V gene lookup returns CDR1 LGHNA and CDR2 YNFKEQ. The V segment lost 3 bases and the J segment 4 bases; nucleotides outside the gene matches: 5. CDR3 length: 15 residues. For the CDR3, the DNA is TGTGCCAGCAGCCAGGACAGGGGGCGAGGTTACGAGCAGTACTTC. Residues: CASSQDRGRGYEQYF.

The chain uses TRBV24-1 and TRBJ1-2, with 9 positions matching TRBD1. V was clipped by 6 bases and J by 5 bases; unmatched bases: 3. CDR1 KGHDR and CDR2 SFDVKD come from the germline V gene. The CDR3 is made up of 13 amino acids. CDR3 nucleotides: TGTGCCACCAGTAGGGACAGGGTGTATGGCTACACCTTC. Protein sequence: CATSRDRVYGYTF.